Listed below are T cell receptor beta chains from one sample, sequenced in a study of human T cells and chemical hapten exposure. TCRdb reprocessed the RACE reads with MiXCR, giving one entry per CDR3 protein. The sample lists around 42,000 distinct CDR3 sequences; around 12% were seen once. Material: whole blood, obtained in connection with sensitization to the hapten diphenylcyclopropenone (DPC). The receptors originated from a young woman with alopecia areata. Some clones in this sample may be carry-over from other donors' samples. The CDR3 runs from the conserved cysteine through the conserved F or W. The D gene is left open where the match is weak. The size of a clone is reported for some rows only, either as once, few or many, or as a class for expanded clones.

abundance: medium-sized; v_gene: TRBV7-2; j_gene: TRBJ2-3; d_gene: TRBD2; CDR3aa: CASSLWLAGITTDTQYF; CDR3nt: TGTGCCAGCAGCTTATGGCTAGCGGGTATAACGACAGATACGCAGTATTTT
abundance: -; v_gene: TRBV4-2; j_gene: TRBJ2-1; d_gene: TRBD2; CDR3aa: CASRTSEKDEQFF; CDR3nt: TGTGCCAGCCGGACTAGCGAGAAGGATGAGCAGTTCTTC
abundance: many; v_gene: TRBV12-3/TRBV12-4; j_gene: TRBJ2-1; d_gene: -; CDR3aa: CASSLRTGVTNEQFF; CDR3nt: TGTGCCAGCAGTTTGAGAACGGGAGTGACCAATGAGCAGTTCTTC
abundance: many; v_gene: TRBV12-3/TRBV12-4; j_gene: TRBJ2-1; d_gene: TRBD2; CDR3aa: CASNTRVAGANEQFF; CDR3nt: TGTGCCAGCAACACGCGGGTAGCGGGAGCCAATGAGCAGTTCTTC
abundance: many; v_gene: TRBV20-1; j_gene: TRBJ2-1; d_gene: -; CDR3aa: CSARRSGYEQFF; CDR3nt: TGCAGTGCTAGGAGATCGGGGTATGAGCAGTTCTTC
abundance: few; v_gene: TRBV5-1; j_gene: TRBJ1-5; d_gene: -; CDR3aa: CASSLQGYNQPQHF; CDR3nt: TGCGCCAGCAGCTTACAGGGTTACAATCAGCCCCAGCATTTT
abundance: many; v_gene: TRBV6-2/TRBV6-3; j_gene: TRBJ1-5; d_gene: -; CDR3aa: CASKRPNQPQHF; CDR3nt: TGTGCCAGCAAGAGACCCAATCAGCCCCAGCATTTT
abundance: -; v_gene: TRBV5-1; j_gene: TRBJ2-7; d_gene: -; CDR3aa: CASSLIPTSESEQYF; CDR3nt: TGCGCCAGCAGCTTGATCCCAACCTCAGAAAGCGAGCAGTACTTC
abundance: -; v_gene: TRBV9; j_gene: TRBJ1-1; d_gene: TRBD1; CDR3aa: CASSAGQLNTEAFF; CDR3nt: TGTGCCAGCAGCGCGGGACAGCTGAACACTGAAGCTTTCTTT
abundance: few; v_gene: TRBV29-1; j_gene: TRBJ1-1; d_gene: -; CDR3aa: CSVLSGLGTEAFF; CDR3nt: TGCAGCGTTCTAAGCGGACTCGGGACTGAAGCTTTCTTT